This T cell receptor (beta chain) is drawn from a study of beta chain features in type 1 diabetes. The study, taken as a whole, reports: TCRB CDR3s were moderately but significantly shorter in Type 1 diabetes patients in all four CD4+ subsets.

The J segment lost 2 bases and the V segment lost 5 bases, leaving 11 bases of the junction unmatched. The CDR3 has 17 amino acids. The germline CDR1 and CDR2 sequences are SEHNR and FQNEAQ (reference sequence). The authors reverse transcribed all of the isolated RNA, so sequencing captured expressed TCRB transcripts. Data came from immunoSEQ multiplex PCR; TCRdb stores just in-frame clones and leaves some out. The table includes some 290,000 clones, 14% detected once. This clone showed up just a few times. Its specificity is unknown. The chain uses TRBV7-9 and TRBJ2-3; 9 bases agree with TRBD1. The clonotype was recovered from a man aged 25-45 years with type 1 diabetes. Sequencing was done on a sample of naive CD4+ T cells from blood. The DNA of the CDR3 is TGTGCCAGCAGCCCGATTGGGACAGGGAAGACCACAGATACGCAGTATTTT. Translating gives CASSPIGTGKTTDTQYF.